These 32 T cell receptor beta chains came from one sample sequenced in a study of cytomegalovirus exposure and HLA in healthy donors. The PCR contained 60 Vbeta and 13 Jbeta primers. Repertoires were generated with immunoSEQ multiplex PCR, while TCRdb's copy carries only in-frame clones and drops some. This table has around 130,000 clones, around 70% appearing once. The sequencing input was PBMCs. These receptors were collected from a woman aged 40-49 years in good health and CMV-seropositive.

V usage is TRBV4-1 and J usage is TRBJ2-3, with 9 bases fitting TRBD1. Per the germline V gene, CDR1 is MGHRA and CDR2 is YSYEKL. The ends lost 6 bases at V and 2 bases at J; junction bases unmatched: 6. The CDR3 is 15 amino acids. The DNA of the CDR3 is TGCGCCAGCAGGTCCGGGACAGGGAACACAGATACGCAGTATTTT. It specifies CASRSGTGNTDTQYF.

This clone has a single count. The chain is built from TRBV7-9 and TRBJ1-1, with D hard to call. Germline V gene lookup returns CDR1 SEHNR and CDR2 FQNEAQ (reference sequence). V shed 1 base and J shed 4 bases, with 10 bases lying between them. CDR3 length: 14 amino acids. The CDR3 nucleotides read TGTGCCAGCAGCTTAGAGCGGGGTTCCACTGAAGCTTTCTTT. Its translation is CASSLERGSTEAFF.

In this sample, this clone turned up once. This chain joins TRBV7-3 and TRBJ2-2, with 9 bases fitting TRBD1. CDR3 size: 16 residues. CDR1 is SGHTA, CDR2 FQGTGA, per germline. Unmatched junction bases numbered 7, after V lost 6 bases and J lost 2 bases. In nucleotides, the CDR3 is TGTGCCAGCAGGTCAGGGACAGGGATAAACACCGGGGAGCTGTTTTTT. The encoded protein is CASRSGTGINTGELFF.

V gene TRBV19 combines with J gene TRBJ1-1; 7 bases line up with TRBD1. V trimming: 3 bases; J trimming: 5 bases; junction bases outside the gene matches: 6. Germline V lookup: CDR1 LNHDA, CDR2 SQIVND (reference sequence). The CDR3 covers 14 residues. CDR3: CASSIKGARTEAFF. CDR3 coding DNA: TGTGCCAGTAGTATTAAGGGGGCGAGGACTGAAGCTTTCTTT. Full variable domain (rest looked up from reference TRBV19 and TRBJ1-1): DGGITQSPKYLFRKEGQNVTLSCEQNLNHDAMYWYRQDPGQGLRLIYYSQIVNDFQKGDIAEGYSVSREKKESFPLTVTSAQKNPTAFYLCASSIKGARTEAFFGQGTRLTVV.

The sample holds a few counts of this clone. The V call is TRBV19, the J call TRBJ1-2; 8 nucleotides match TRBD1. Trimming took 5 bases from V and 7 from J; bases not matched to a gene: 9. Germline loops: CDR1 LNHDA, CDR2 SQIVND (reference sequence). The CDR3 consists of 14 residues. In DNA, the CDR3 is TGTGCCAGTAGTGTAACAGGGGGTAAGGGTGGCTACACCTTC. Its protein product is CASSVTGGKGGYTF.

V usage is TRBV6-1 and J usage is TRBJ2-7, with unresolved D. Germline V gene sequence: CDR1 MNHNS, CDR2 SASEGT. Trimming removed 7 bases from V and 4 bases from J, with 11 bases in between. This CDR3 contains 12 residues. CDR3 in DNA: TGTGCCAGCACCGGGTTAGGATACGAGCAGTACTTC. As protein: CASTGLGYEQYF.

This chain uses TRBV4-2 with TRBJ2-3; TRBD2 aligns across 10 bases. V was pared by 0 bases and J by 7 bases, with 7 bases of the junction left unmatched. Germline CDR1 LGHNA, CDR2 YNFKEQ. The CDR3 is made up of 16 amino acids. CDR3 residues: CASSQETAGGRHTQYF. For the CDR3, the DNA is TGTGCCAGCAGCCAAGAGACAGCGGGGGGGCGGCATACGCAGTATTTT.

The chain couples TRBV11-3 to TRBJ2-7; TRBD1 matches at 9 bases. From germline, CDR1 is SGHNT and CDR2 YENEEA. Losses at the gene ends were 4 bases for V and 3 bases for J; bases not matched to a gene: 19. This CDR3 comprises 19 residues. The CDR3: CASSSKPGQGLDFFYEQYF. The CDR3 DNA reads TGTGCCAGCAGCTCCAAACCGGGACAGGGACTTGATTTTTTCTACGAGCAGTACTTC.

This chain joins TRBV7-2 and TRBJ2-1, with a weak D call TRBD1 (6 bases). Per the germline V gene, CDR1 is SGHTA and CDR2 is FQGNSA. This CDR3 has 14 amino acids. Trimming cost V 3 bases and J 10 bases, with 16 bases left between them. This chain's CDR3 is CASSLEQGATEQFF. The CDR3 DNA sequence: TGTGCCAGCAGCTTGGAACAGGGTGCAACGGAGCAGTTCTTC.

The V call is TRBV5-1, the J call TRBJ2-3; TRBD2 matches at 7 bases. The CDR3 sequence is 15 residues long. With 3 bases clipped from V and 0 bases from J, the junction kept 4 bases outside the gene matches. Germline V gives CDR1 SGHRS, CDR2 YFSETQ. CDR3 nucleotides: TGCGCCAGCAGCTCTCCTAGCGGAAGCACAGATACGCAGTATTTT. It translates to CASSSPSGSTDTQYF.

The rearrangement uses TRBV4-2 and TRBJ2-4, with TRBD2 matching 12 bases. The CDR3 is made up of 16 amino acids. Germline V gene data show CDR1 as LGHNA and CDR2 as YNFKEQ. J gave up 0 bases and V 3 bases, and 0 bases lay outside the gene matches. CDR3 DNA sequence: TGTGCCAGCAGCCAGGGACTAGCGGGAGCCAAAAACATTCAGTACTTC. Amino acid sequence: CASSQGLAGAKNIQYF.

The rearrangement uses TRBV28 and TRBJ2-7; 10 bases match TRBD2. In germline, CDR1 is MDHEN, CDR2 SYDVKM. The CDR3 runs to 15 residues. V was clipped by 6 bases and J by 1 base; unmatched bases: 6. The CDR3 region has the DNA TGTGCCAGCAGCAGGACTAGCGGTCAATCCTACGAGCAGTACTTC. This sequence encodes CASSRTSGQSYEQYF.

V gene TRBV15 combines with J gene TRBJ2-5, with D tentatively TRBD2 (6 bases). Matching the DNA end better, TRBJ2-7 makes the J call doubtful. Germline CDR1 is LNHNV and CDR2 is YYDKDF (reference sequence). The CDR3 totals 14 residues. DNA for the CDR3: TGTGCCACCAGCGTCGGTGGGACTTCCTACGAGCAGTACTTC. As protein: CATSVGGTSYEQYF.

This sequence joins TRBV5-1 and TRBJ2-1, with 8 bases lining up with TRBD1. Germline V CDR1 and CDR2: SGHRS, YFSETQ. V gave up 2 bases and J gave up 7 bases; unmatched junction bases: 8. The CDR3 runs 15 residues. CDR3 region: CASSFPQGAENEQFF. DNA for the CDR3: TGCGCCAGCAGCTTTCCCCAGGGGGCTGAGAATGAGCAGTTCTTC.

The chain employs TRBV30 and TRBJ1-1, with TRBD1 as a possible D gene (5 bases). The CDR3 has 12 residues. CDR1 is GTSNPN, CDR2 SVGIG, per germline (reference sequence). V was shortened by 5 bases and J by 5 bases, with 12 bases between the two germline ends. CDR3 protein: CAWLGGGTEAFF. Written as DNA, the CDR3 is TGTGCCTGGCTCGGGGGAGGAACTGAAGCTTTCTTT. The whole variable domain, remainder taken from reference TRBV30 and TRBJ1-1, is SQTIHQWPATLVQPVGSPLSLECTVEGTSNPNLYWYRQAAGRGLQLLFYSVGIGQISSEVPQNLSASRPQDRQFILSSKKLLLSDSGFYLCAWLGGGTEAFFGQGTRLTVV.

The gene calls are TRBV10-3 and TRBJ2-5; 8 bases match TRBD2. The germline gives CDR1 ENHRY, CDR2 SYGVKD. The CDR3 is made up of 21 amino acids. The V segment lost 4 bases and the J segment 2 bases; nucleotides outside the gene matches: 24. The CDR3 region is CAISATGRGSSKSASQETQYF. CDR3 coding DNA: TGTGCCATCAGTGCCACCGGGAGGGGGTCTAGTAAAAGCGCCAGTCAAGAGACCCAGTACTTC.

This sequence joins TRBV27 and TRBJ2-3; 7 bases are a match to TRBD2. The V segment lost 6 bases and the J segment 1 base; nucleotides outside the gene matches: 7. Per germline, CDR1 MNHEY and CDR2 SMNVEV (reference sequence). This CDR3 is built from 15 residues. The CDR3 nucleotides read TGTGCCAGCAGCGATCGTGGGGGGGGCACAGATACGCAGTATTTT. This translates into CASSDRGGGTDTQYF.

J is TRBJ2-3 and V is TRBV7-6, with a tentative D call TRBD2 (5 bases). V lost 2 bases and J lost 2, with 17 bases in between. Per the germline V gene, CDR1 is SGHVS and CDR2 is FNYEAQ. The CDR3 is 17 amino acids. The CDR3, as DNA: TGTGCCAGCAGCTTAACGCCGAGGGCCACCGTCACAGATACGCAGTATTTT. Protein: CASSLTPRATVTDTQYF. The variable domain in full, completed from reference TRBV7-6 and TRBJ2-3, reads GAGVSQSPRYKVTKRGQDVALRCDPISGHVSLYWYRQALGQGPEFLTYFNYEAQQDKSGLPNDRFSAERPEGSISTLTIQRTEQRDSAMYRCASSLTPRATVTDTQYFGPGTRLTVL.

The chain links TRBV6-1 to TRBJ1-1; 9 nucleotides match TRBD1. CDR3 length: 14 amino acids. Trimming took 6 bases from V and 6 from J; bases not matched to a gene: 8. Germline V gives CDR1 MNHNS, CDR2 SASEGT. The CDR3 DNA reads TGTGCCAGCAGATGGGACAGGGCGTCGGCTGAAGCTTTCTTT. Amino acid sequence: CASRWDRASAEAFF.

Written as DNA, the CDR3 is TGTGCCAGCAGCCAAGATAGGAGGGCAGATACGCAGTATTTT. Amino acid sequence: CASSQDRRADTQYF. The J gene is TRBJ2-3, the V gene TRBV4-2; possibly TRBD2 for D (6 bases). The CDR3 has 14 amino acids. Trimming shortened V by 0 bases and J by 4 bases, and 8 bases separated the two germline ends. From germline, CDR1 is LGHNA and CDR2 YNFKEQ.

The chain combines TRBV2 with TRBJ2-1, with a weak D call TRBD1 (6 bases). There are 18 residues in the CDR3. The germline CDR1 and CDR2 sequences are SNHLY and FYNNEI. With 8 bases removed from V and 1 base from J, the gap between germline ends came to 24 bases. DNA of the CDR3: TGTGCCAGCGAAGATGGGGACACAGGGAGTAATTCCTACAATGAGCAGTTCTTC. Its translation: CASEDGDTGSNSYNEQFF.

This rearrangement joins TRBV4-1 to TRBJ2-2, with D possibly being TRBD2 (8 bases). Germline CDR1 is MGHRA and CDR2 is YSYEKL. CDR3 length equals 15 residues. V gave up 3 bases and J gave up 6 bases, with 14 bases separating them. CDR3 loop: CASSHLAGTAGELFF. CDR3 sequence (DNA): TGCGCCAGCAGCCACTTAGCGGGGACAGCCGGGGAGCTGTTTTTT.

The chain links TRBV6-5 to TRBJ1-1; 7 bases map to TRBD1. Germline trimming cut 2 bases from V and 5 bases from J; bases unmatched to any gene: 8. Germline V gene lookup returns CDR1 MNHEY and CDR2 SVGAGI. The CDR3 covers 15 residues. The CDR3 loop reads CASSYAGGGVTEAFF. CDR3 DNA sequence: TGTGCCAGCAGTTACGCAGGGGGAGGAGTGACTGAAGCTTTCTTT.

This chain joins TRBV21-1 and TRBJ2-7; the D segment call TRBD2 is taken from the table without a DNA check. TRBV21-1 corresponds to a pseudogene. This CDR3 has 14 amino acids. The CDR3 loop is CASSPLYTLGEQYF. CDR3 DNA: TGTGCCAGCAGCCCCCTTTATACCCTAGGCGAGCAGTACTTC.

This sequence joins TRBV7-2 and TRBJ1-1; TRBD1 agrees at 12 bases. Germline V gene data show CDR1 as SGHTA and CDR2 as FQGNSA. V was pared by 4 bases and J by 5 bases, with 8 bases of the junction left unmatched. The CDR3 contains 16 residues. The CDR3 bases are TGTGCCAGCAGCTCGGGACAGGGGGCATCTAGAACTGAAGCTTTCTTT. Its translation is CASSSGQGASRTEAFF.

This sequence joins TRBV5-1 and TRBJ2-1; D might be TRBD1 (7 bases). Germline-derived CDR1 and CDR2 are SGHRS and YFSETQ. Deletions cut 4 bases from V and 4 bases from J, with 18 bases between. The CDR3 is 16 residues long. For the CDR3, the DNA is TGCGCCAGCAGCCCGCAGGGGGTTGCGGGATACAATGAGCAGTTCTTC. Its protein product is CASSPQGVAGYNEQFF.

The chain has TRBV19 and TRBJ2-7, with 8 bases lining up with TRBD1. CDR1 LNHDA and CDR2 SQIVND come from the germline V gene (reference sequence). The V and J ends lost 5 bases and 6 bases, in that order; junction bases with no gene match: 12. The CDR3 sequence is 15 residues long. This chain's CDR3 is CASSPLGQGYREQYF. CDR3 coding DNA: TGTGCCAGTAGTCCACTTGGACAGGGTTATCGCGAGCAGTACTTC.

CDR3 in DNA: TGTGCCACCAGCAGAGATCGCCAGGGCCATCAGCCCCAGCATTTT. Residues: CATSRDRQGHQPQHF. The chain uses TRBV15 and TRBJ1-5, with a tentative D call TRBD1 (5 bases). The germline V gene encodes CDR1 LNHNV and CDR2 YYDKDF (reference sequence). The CDR3 spans 15 residues. Trimming pared 0 bases from V and 5 bases from J, leaving 11 bases between.

The chain carries TRBV28 and TRBJ1-3; no firm D call. The CDR3 is 16 residues long. V shed 7 bases and J shed 4 bases, with 20 bases lying between them. Germline V CDR1 and CDR2: MDHEN, SYDVKM. The CDR3 loop reads CASTPVEGLAGNTIYF. The CDR3 DNA is TGTGCCAGCACCCCCGTCGAGGGCCTTGCCGGAAACACCATATATTTT.

This clone was recorded once. V is TRBV7-2 and J is TRBJ2-7, with 12 bases matching TRBD2. CDR3 size: 17 residues. Germline loops: CDR1 SGHTA, CDR2 FQGNSA. The ends lost 3 bases at V and 0 bases at J; junction bases unmatched: 6. CDR3 DNA sequence: TGTGCCAGCAGCTTTACCGGGACTAGCGGGCGCTCCTACGAGCAGTACTTC. This encodes CASSFTGTSGRSYEQYF.

CDR3 in amino acids: CASSLGPGLAIYGYTF. The CDR3 DNA reads as TGTGCCAGCAGCTTAGGACCAGGGTTGGCTATCTATGGCTACACCTTC. J is TRBJ1-2 and V is TRBV7-9, with a tentative D call TRBD1 (5 bases). Between the trimmed V and J ends, which lost 1 base and 4 bases, there was a span of 16 bases. Germline V gene data show CDR1 as SEHNR and CDR2 as FQNEAQ (reference sequence). This CDR3 contains 16 residues. Based on the CDR3 plus reference TRBV7-9 and TRBJ1-2, the full variable domain is DTGVSQNPRHKITKRGQNVTFRCDPISEHNRLYWYRQTLGQGPEFLTYFQNEAQLEKSRLLSDRFSAERPKGSFSTLEIQRTEQGDSAMYLCASSLGPGLAIYGYTFGSGTRLTVV.

CDR3 sequence reads: CASSSGDFTDTQYF. The CDR3 DNA sequence: TGTGCCAGTTCTAGCGGGGACTTCACAGATACGCAGTATTTT. The chain links TRBV9 to TRBJ2-3, with 9 bases fitting TRBD2. The CDR3 loop spans 14 amino acids. CDR1 is SGDLS, CDR2 YYNGEE, per germline. With 8 bases clipped from V and 2 bases from J, the junction kept 6 bases outside the gene matches.